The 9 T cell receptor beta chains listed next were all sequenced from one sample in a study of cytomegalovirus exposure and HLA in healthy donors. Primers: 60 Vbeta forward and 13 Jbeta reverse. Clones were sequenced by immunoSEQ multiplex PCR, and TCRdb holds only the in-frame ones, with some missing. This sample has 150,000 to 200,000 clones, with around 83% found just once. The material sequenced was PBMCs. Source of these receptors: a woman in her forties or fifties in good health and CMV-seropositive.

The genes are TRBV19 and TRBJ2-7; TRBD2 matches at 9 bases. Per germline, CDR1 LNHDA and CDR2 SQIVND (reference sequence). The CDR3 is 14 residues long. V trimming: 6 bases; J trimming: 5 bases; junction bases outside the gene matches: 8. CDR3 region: CASRRASGTHEQYF. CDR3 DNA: TGTGCCAGTAGAAGGGCTAGCGGGACCCACGAGCAGTACTTC.

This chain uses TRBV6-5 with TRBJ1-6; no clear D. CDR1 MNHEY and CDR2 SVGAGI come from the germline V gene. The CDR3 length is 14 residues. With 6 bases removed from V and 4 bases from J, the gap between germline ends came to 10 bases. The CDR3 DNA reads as TGTGCCAGCAGCAGAACAGTGTATAATTCACCCCTCCACTTT. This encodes CASSRTVYNSPLHF.

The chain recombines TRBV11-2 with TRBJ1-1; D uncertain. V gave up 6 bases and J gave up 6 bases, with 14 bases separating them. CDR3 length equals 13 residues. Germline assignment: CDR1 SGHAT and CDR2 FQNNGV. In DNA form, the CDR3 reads TGTGCCAGCAGACATCCCGAGGGTTCTGAAGCTTTCTTT. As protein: CASRHPEGSEAFF.

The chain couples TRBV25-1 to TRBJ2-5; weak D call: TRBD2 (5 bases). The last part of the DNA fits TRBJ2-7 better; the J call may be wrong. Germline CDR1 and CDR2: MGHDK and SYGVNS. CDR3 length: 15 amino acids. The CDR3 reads CASSESLASSYEQYF. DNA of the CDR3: TGTGCCAGCAGTGAATCCCTAGCTTCGTCCTACGAGCAGTACTTC.

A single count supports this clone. The CDR3 bases are TGCAGCGCCGTCGACTCAGGGGAGGAGACCCAGTACTTC. Its translation is CSAVDSGEETQYF. The chain is built from TRBV29-1 and TRBJ2-5; D may be TRBD1 (6 bases). Per germline, CDR1 SQVTM and CDR2 ANQGSEA. CDR3 size: 13 residues. The V gene lost 7 bases and the J gene lost 5 bases, with 17 bases spanning the gap. Full variable domain (missing parts from reference TRBV29-1 and TRBJ2-5): SAVISQKPSRDICQRGTSLTIQCQVDSQVTMMFWYRQQPGQSLTLIATANQGSEATYESGFVIDKFPISRPNLTFSTLTVSNMSPEDSSIYLCSAVDSGEETQYFGPGTRLLVL.

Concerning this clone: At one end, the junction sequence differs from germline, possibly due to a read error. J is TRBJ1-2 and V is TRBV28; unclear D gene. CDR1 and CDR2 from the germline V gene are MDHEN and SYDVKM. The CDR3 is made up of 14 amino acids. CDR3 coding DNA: TGTGCCAGCAGTTTAATCGGCGGCGACTATGACTACACCTTC. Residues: CASSLIGGDYDYTF.

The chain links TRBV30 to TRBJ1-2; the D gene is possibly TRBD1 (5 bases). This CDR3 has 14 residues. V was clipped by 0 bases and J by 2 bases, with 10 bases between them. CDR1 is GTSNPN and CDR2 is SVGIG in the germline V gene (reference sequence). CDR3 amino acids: CAWSVWGRNYGYTF. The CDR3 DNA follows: TGTGCCTGGAGTGTTTGGGGCAGAAACTATGGCTACACCTTC.

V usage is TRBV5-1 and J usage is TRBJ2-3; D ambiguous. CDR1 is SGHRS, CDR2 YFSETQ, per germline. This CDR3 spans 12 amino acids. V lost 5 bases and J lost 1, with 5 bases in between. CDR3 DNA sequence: TGCGCCAGCAGTCGCGGCACAGATACGCAGTATTTT. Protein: CASSRGTDTQYF.

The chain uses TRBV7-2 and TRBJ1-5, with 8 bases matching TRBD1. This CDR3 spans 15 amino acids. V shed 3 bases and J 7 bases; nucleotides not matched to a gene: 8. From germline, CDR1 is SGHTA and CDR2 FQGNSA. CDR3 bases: TGTGCCAGCAGCTTTGGACAGGGAGTTAGCCAGCCCCAGCATTTT. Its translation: CASSFGQGVSQPQHF.